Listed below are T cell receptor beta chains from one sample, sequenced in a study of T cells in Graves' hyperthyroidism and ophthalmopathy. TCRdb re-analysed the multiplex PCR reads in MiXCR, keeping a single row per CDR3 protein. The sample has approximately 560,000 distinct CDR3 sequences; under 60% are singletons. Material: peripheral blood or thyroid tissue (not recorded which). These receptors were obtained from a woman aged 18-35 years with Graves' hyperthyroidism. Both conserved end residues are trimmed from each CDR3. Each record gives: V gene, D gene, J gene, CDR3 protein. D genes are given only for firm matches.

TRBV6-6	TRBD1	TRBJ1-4	ASSTAGQVNEKLF
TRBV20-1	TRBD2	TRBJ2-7	SARDSGRAHEQY
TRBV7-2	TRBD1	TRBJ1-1	ASSQRQGGIPDTEAF
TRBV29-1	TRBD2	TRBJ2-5	SVSRTSGREETQY
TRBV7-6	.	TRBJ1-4	ASSLFGETNEKLF
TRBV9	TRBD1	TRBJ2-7	ASSAGQGAGYEQY
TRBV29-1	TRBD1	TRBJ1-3	SVEDVSPTGAGANTIY
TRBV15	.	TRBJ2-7	ATRRTGPYSYEQY
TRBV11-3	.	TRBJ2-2	ASSLSRGDTGELF
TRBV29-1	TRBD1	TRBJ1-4	SVAGQGTNEKLF
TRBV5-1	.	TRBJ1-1	ASSLVHRRDTEAF
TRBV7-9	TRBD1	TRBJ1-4	ASSLQGQRNEKLF
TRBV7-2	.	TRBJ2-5	ASSYSDGDVTQY
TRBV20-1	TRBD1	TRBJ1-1	SASGTGITEAF
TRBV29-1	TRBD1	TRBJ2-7	SVETGQKYEQY
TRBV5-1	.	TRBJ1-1	ASSLAGMAEAF
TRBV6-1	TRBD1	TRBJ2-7	ASRGTGQSYEQY
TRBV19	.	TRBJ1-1	ASSKTGTITEPF
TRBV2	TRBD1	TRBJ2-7	ASREQGLEQY
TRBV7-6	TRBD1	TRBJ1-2	ASSVGQGGYYGYT
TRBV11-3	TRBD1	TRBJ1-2	ASSPSDRQRLGYT
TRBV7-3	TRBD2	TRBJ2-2	ASSHSLAGFTGELF
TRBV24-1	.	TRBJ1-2	ATSDTRDIRFNYGYT
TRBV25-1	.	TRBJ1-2	ASSDAGGYT
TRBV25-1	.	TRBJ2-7	ASSELGRGGEQY
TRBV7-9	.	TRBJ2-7	ASSQGEGDYEQY
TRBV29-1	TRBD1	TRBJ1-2	SIGGGTGKNYGYT
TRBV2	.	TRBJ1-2	ASSAAGARGYT
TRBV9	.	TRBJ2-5	ASSPGREGQETQY
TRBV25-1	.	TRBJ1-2	ASKITRANYGYT
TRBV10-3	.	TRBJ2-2	AISDELVKGTRELF
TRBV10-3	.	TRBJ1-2	AIRRGGGYGYT
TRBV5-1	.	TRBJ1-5	ASSSTDSSNQPQH
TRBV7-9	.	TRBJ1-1	ASSPPLFEAF
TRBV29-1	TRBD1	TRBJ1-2	SVVMTGGDGYT
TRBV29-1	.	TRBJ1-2	SVDRTEYGYT
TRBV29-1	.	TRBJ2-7	SVDSVLSSNEQY